The clone carrying this T cell receptor (beta chain) has just one count. Antigen: not known. Germline assignment: CDR1 MNHEY and CDR2 SVGAGI. V shed 6 bases and J shed 7 bases, with 11 bases lying between them. The CDR3 has 12 amino acids. The data were obtained in a study of T cell responses to AZD1222 COVID-19 vaccine. Study-level results: Targets within unmutated variant regions were reportedly found for nearly half of spike-specific TCRs.

Some clones are missing from TCRdb's copy, which holds only in-frame ones; the method was immunoSEQ multiplex PCR. The sample records around 130,000 clones, around 90% being singletons. The clonotype originates from an adult who received the MenACWY meningococcal vaccine as a control. The genes are TRBV6-5 and TRBJ2-3, with D unclear. Specimen: peripheral blood, collected 28 days after the second dose of the MenACWY control vaccine. The CDR3 is CASSPSRNTQYF. Here the CDR3 DNA reads TGTGCCAGCAGCCCCTCGAGAAATACGCAGTATTTT.